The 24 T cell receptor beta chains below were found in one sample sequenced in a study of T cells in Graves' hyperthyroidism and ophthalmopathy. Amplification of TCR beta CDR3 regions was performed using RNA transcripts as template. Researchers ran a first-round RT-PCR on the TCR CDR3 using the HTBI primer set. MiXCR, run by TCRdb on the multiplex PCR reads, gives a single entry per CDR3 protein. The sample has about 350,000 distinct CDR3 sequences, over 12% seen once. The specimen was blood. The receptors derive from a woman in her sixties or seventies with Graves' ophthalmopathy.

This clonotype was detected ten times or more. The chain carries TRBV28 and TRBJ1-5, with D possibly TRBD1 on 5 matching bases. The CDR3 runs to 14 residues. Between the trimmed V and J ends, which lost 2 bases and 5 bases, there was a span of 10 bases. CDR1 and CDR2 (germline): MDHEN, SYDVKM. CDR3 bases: TGTGCCAGCAGTTTAAGCGGGGGGTATCAGCCCCAGCATTTT. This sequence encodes CASSLSGGYQPQHF.

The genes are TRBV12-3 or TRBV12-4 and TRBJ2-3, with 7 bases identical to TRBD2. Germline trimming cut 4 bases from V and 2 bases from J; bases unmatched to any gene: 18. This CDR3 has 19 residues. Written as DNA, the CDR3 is TGTGCCAGCAGTTGGGGTCCTTCATGGCGGGAGCTATTCACAGATACGCAGTATTTT. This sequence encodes CASSWGPSWRELFTDTQYF.

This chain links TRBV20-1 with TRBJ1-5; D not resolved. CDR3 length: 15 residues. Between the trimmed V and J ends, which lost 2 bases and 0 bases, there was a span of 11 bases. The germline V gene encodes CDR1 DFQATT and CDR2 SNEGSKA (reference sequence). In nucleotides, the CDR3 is TGCAGTGCTAGACCTGGACGGTCTAGCAATCAGCCCCAGCATTTT. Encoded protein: CSARPGRSSNQPQHF.

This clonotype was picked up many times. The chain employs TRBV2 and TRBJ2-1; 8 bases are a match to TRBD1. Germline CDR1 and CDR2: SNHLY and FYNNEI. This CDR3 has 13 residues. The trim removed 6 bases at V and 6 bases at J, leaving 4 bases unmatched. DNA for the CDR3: TGTGCCAGCAGGAGGACAGGGCCCAATGAGCAGTTCTTC. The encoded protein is CASRRTGPNEQFF.

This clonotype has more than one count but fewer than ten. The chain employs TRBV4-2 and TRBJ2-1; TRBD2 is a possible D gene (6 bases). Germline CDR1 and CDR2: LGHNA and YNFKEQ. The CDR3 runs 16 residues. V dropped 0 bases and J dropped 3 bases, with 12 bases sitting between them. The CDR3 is CASSQEFGTVYNEQFF. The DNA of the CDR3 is TGTGCCAGCAGCCAAGAGTTCGGGACTGTCTACAATGAGCAGTTCTTC.

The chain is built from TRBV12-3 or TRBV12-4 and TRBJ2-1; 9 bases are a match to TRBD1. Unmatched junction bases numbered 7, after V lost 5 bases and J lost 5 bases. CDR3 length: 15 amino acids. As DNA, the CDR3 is TGTGCCAGCAGTGTCCGGGACAGGGTAAACAATGAGCAGTTCTTC. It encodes CASSVRDRVNNEQFF.

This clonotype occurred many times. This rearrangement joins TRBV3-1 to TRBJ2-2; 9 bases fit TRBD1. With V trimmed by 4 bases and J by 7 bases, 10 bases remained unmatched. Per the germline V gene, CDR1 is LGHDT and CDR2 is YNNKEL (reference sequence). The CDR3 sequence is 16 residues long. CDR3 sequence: CASSPTGQGSRGELFF. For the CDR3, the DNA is TGTGCCAGCAGCCCCACCGGACAGGGGAGTCGCGGGGAGCTGTTTTTT.

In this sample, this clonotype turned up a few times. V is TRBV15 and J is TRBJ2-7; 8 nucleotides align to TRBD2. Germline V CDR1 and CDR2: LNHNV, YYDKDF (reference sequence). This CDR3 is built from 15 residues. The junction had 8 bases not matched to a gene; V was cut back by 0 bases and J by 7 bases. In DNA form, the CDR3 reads TGTGCCACCAGCAGAGATCCAGCGGGGGTAGGGGAGCAGTACTTC. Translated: CATSRDPAGVGEQYF. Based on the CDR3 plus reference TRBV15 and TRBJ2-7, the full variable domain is DAMVIQNPRYQVTQFGKPVTLSCSQTLNHNVMYWYQQKSSQAPKLLFHYYDKDFNNEADTPDNFQSRRPNTSFCFLDIRSPGLGDTAMYLCATSRDPAGVGEQYFGPGTRLTVT.

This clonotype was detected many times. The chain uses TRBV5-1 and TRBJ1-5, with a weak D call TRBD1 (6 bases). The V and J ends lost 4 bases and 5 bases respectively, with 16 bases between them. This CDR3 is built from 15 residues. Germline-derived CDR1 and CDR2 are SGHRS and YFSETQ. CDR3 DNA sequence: TGCGCCAGCAGCATATCCGGGACAACCCATCAGCCCCAGCATTTT. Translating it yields CASSISGTTHQPQHF.

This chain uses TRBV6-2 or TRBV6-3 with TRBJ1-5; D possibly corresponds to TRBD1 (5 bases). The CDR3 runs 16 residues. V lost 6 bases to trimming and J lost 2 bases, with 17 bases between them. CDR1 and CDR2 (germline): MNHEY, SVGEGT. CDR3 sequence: CASRQSGVGGNQPQHF. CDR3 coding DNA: TGTGCCAGCAGACAATCGGGGGTAGGAGGCAATCAGCCCCAGCATTTT.

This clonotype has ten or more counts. CDR3 bases: TGCAGTGCTAGGGGTCGGGAGAGGGACAATGAGCAGTTCTTC. Translating gives CSARGRERDNEQFF. The chain links TRBV20-1 to TRBJ2-1, with D perhaps matching TRBD2 (6 bases). V was pared by 3 bases and J by 5 bases, with 14 bases between. Germline V CDR1 and CDR2: DFQATT, SNEGSKA (reference sequence). The CDR3 consists of 14 residues.

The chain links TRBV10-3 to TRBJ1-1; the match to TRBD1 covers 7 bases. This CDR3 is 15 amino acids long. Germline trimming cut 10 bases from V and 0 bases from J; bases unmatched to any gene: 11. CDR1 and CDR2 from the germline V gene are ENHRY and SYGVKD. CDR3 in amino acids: CASPRRGRMNTEAFF. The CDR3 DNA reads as TGTGCCAGCCCCCGGAGGGGGCGGATGAACACTGAAGCTTTCTTT.

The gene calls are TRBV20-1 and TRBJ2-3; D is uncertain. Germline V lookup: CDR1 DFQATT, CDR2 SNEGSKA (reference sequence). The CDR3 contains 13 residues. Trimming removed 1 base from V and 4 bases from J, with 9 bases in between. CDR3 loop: CSARVGNADTQYF. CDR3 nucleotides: TGCAGTGCTAGAGTGGGAAACGCAGATACGCAGTATTTT.

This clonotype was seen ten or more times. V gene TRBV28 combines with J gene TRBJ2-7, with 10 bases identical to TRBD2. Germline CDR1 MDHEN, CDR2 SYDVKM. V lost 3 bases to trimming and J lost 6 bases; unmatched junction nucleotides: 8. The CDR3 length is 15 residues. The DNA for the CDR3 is TGTGCCAGCAGTTTTGAGAGCGGGAGGGCTATCGAGCAGTACTTC. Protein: CASSFESGRAIEQYF.

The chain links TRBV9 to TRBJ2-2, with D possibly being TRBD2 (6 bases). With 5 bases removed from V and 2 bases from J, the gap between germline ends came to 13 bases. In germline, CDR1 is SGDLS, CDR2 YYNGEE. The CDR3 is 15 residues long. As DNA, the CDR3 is TGTGCCAGCAGTTCCGGGACTCTTAACACCGGGGAGCTGTTTTTT. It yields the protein CASSSGTLNTGELFF.

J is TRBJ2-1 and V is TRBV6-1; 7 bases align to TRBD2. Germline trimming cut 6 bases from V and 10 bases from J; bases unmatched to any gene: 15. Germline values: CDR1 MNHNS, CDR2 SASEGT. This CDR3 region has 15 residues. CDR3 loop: CASRGGAITPKEQFF. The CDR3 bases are TGTGCCAGCAGGGGAGGGGCAATTACCCCCAAGGAGCAGTTCTTC.

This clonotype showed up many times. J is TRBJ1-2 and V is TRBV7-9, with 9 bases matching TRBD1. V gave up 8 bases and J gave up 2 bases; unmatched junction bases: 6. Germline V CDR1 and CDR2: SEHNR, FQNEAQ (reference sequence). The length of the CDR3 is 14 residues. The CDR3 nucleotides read TGTGCCAGCTCCAGGACAGGGGAGAACTATGGCTACACCTTC. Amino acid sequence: CASSRTGENYGYTF. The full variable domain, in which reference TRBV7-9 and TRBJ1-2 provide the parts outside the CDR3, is DTGVSQNPRHKITKRGQNVTFRCDPISEHNRLYWYRQTLGQGPEFLTYFQNEAQLEKSRLLSDRFSAERPKGSFSTLEIQRTEQGDSAMYLCASSRTGENYGYTFGSGTRLTVV.

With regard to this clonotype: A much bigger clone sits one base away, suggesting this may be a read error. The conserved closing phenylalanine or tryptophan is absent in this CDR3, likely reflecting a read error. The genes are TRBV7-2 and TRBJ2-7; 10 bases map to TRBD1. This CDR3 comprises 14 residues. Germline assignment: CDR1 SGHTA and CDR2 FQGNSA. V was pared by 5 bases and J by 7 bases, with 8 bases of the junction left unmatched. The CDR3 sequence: CASSPDRGSGEQYL. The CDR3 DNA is TGTGCCAGCAGCCCGGACAGGGGGAGTGGGGAGCAGTACCTC.

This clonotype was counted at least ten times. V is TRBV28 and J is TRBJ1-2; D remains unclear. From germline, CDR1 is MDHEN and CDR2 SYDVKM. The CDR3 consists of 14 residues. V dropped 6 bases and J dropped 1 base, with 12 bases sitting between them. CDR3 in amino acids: CASRRRLINYGYTF. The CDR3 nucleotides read TGTGCCAGCAGACGTCGACTGATTAACTATGGCTACACCTTC.

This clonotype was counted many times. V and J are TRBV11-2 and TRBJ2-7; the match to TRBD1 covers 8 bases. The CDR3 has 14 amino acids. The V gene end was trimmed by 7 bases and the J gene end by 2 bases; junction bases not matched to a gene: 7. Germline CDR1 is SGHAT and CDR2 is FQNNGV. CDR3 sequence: CASNLDRGPYEQYF. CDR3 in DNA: TGTGCCAGCAACCTAGACAGGGGCCCCTACGAGCAGTACTTC.

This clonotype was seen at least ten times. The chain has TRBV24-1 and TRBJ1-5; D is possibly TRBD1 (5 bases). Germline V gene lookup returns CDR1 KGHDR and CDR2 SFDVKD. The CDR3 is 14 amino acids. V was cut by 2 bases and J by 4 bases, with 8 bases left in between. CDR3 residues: CATSDWRQNQPQHF. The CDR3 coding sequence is TGTGCCACCAGTGATTGGAGACAGAATCAGCCCCAGCATTTT.

In DNA, the CDR3 is TGTGCCAGCGGAACCTTCACTAGCGGGAGGGCCTTCGAGCAGTACTTC. Its translation is CASGTFTSGRAFEQYF. J is TRBJ2-7 and V is TRBV28; TRBD2 matches at 13 bases. The CDR3 runs 16 residues. V dropped 8 bases and J dropped 6; count of bases not matched to a gene: 13. The germline CDR1 and CDR2 sequences are MDHEN and SYDVKM.

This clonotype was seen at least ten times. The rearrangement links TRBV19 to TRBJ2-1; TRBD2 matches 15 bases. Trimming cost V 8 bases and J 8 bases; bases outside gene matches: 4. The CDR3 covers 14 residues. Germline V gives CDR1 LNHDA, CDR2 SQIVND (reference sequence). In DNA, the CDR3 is TGTGCCAGTTCGGGACTAGCGGGAGGTGATGAGCAGTTCTTC. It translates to CASSGLAGGDEQFF.

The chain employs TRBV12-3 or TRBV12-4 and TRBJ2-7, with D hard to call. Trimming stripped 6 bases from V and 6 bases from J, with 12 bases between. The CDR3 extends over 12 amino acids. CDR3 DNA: TGTGCCAGCAGCCGCACAGAGCTCGAGCAGTACTTC. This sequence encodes CASSRTELEQYF.